Each of the 8 T cell receptor beta chains below was sequenced from the same sample in a study of shared T cell receptors in the human thymus. The assay was immunoSEQ multiplex PCR, and TCRdb's table has in-frame clones only and misses some. The profile shows some 700,000 clones, approximately 88% of them singletons. The same data also went into a second study, on human thymus T cells.

Input material: thymocytes. The receptors come from a boy under two years old with a congenital heart defect.

The CDR3 region is CASTEGREDTQYF. The CDR3 DNA reads as TGTGCCAGCACAGAAGGGAGGGAGGATACGCAGTATTTT. The chain combines TRBV11-3 with TRBJ2-3; TRBD2 matches at 7 bases. Germline V lookup: CDR1 SGHNT, CDR2 YENEEA. With V trimmed by 7 bases and J by 6 bases, 7 bases remained unmatched. CDR3 length equals 13 residues.

The J gene is TRBJ2-7, the V gene TRBV7-6, with 11 bases lining up with TRBD2. Germline-derived CDR1 and CDR2 are SGHVS and FNYEAQ. V trimming: 4 bases; J trimming: 4 bases; junction bases outside the gene matches: 12. The CDR3 runs to 17 residues. CDR3 bases: TGTGCCAGCAGCTCCCTTCCCAGGCTAGCGGGGGGATACGAGCAGTACTTC. Its translation is CASSSLPRLAGGYEQYF.

This clone has just one count. The CDR3 is CASSLFSGSETQYF. The CDR3 DNA follows: TGTGCCAGCAGTTTATTTTCGGGTTCGGAGACCCAGTACTTC. The V call is TRBV27, the J call TRBJ2-5; D unclear. Germline loops: CDR1 MNHEY, CDR2 SMNVEV (reference sequence). The ends were cut back, 1 base at V and 5 bases at J, with 11 bases in the middle. The CDR3 length is 14 residues.

This chain connects TRBV5-6 to TRBJ2-7, with D tentatively TRBD1 (5 bases). The CDR3 loop spans 16 amino acids. Per germline, CDR1 SGHDT and CDR2 YYEEEE. V lost 0 bases and J 0 bases, leaving 13 bases between the germline ends. CDR3 bases: TGTGCCAGCAGCTTGGCCCGTGACAGATACTCCTACGAGCAGTACTTC. This translates into CASSLARDRYSYEQYF.

CDR3 nucleotides: TGTGCTAGTGGTTTGGACTCAATTTCCTACAATGAGCAGTTCTTC. Translating gives CASGLDSISYNEQFF. The V call is TRBV12-5, the J call TRBJ2-1; D ambiguous. Trimming cost V 1 base and J 1 base, with 8 bases left between them. Germline CDR1 reads LGHNT; CDR2 reads FRNRAP. CDR3 size: 15 residues.

The CDR3 spells CASTATGRNTEAFF. For the CDR3, the DNA is TGTGCCAGTACCGCGACAGGGAGGAACACTGAAGCTTTCTTT. The V gene is TRBV19, the J gene TRBJ1-1; TRBD1 matches 7 bases. V shed 7 bases and J 1 base; nucleotides not matched to a gene: 6. CDR1 and CDR2 (germline): LNHDA, SQIVND (reference sequence). The length of the CDR3 is 14 residues.

This clone came up once. The rearrangement links TRBV6-1 to TRBJ2-7; maybe TRBD1 (5 bases). Germline V gene data show CDR1 as MNHNS and CDR2 as SASEGT. The CDR3 loop spans 17 amino acids. The V end lost 1 base, the J end lost 2 bases, and 18 bases lay between the germline ends. Here the CDR3 reads CASSEGQGSDSPYEQYF. The CDR3 DNA follows: TGTGCCAGCAGTGAAGGCCAGGGTAGTGACTCCCCCTACGAGCAGTACTTC.

The V and J genes are TRBV27 and TRBJ2-3, with 10 bases identical to TRBD2. From germline, CDR1 is MNHEY and CDR2 SMNVEV (reference sequence). CDR3 length equals 15 residues. After removal of 3 bases from V and 4 bases from J, the junction contained 4 bases not matched to a gene. CDR3 nucleotides: TGTGCCAGCAGTTTTGGAGCGGGAGGGCCAGATACGCAGTATTTT. Its translation is CASSFGAGGPDTQYF.